Given below is one T cell receptor beta chain in context. No antigen is known for it. No base qualities exist here, and no much larger clone lies one base off it. This specimen comes from a study of molecular identifiers for immune sequencing clone quantification (dated by TCRdb to the late 2010s). For the study in its entirety: In a replicate experiment, RNA from roughly 18,000 or 92,000 naive CD8 T cells was split into five aliquots, four of which were sequenced. This methods study benchmarked molecular-identifier clustering-based TCR repertoire sequencing (MIDCIRS) and TCR RNA copy counting, using CD8 T cells to do so.

On the study overall, not on this receptor specifically: Approximately 3 recovered TCR RNA copies per cell were obtained by modeling, versus roughly 9.7 by digital PCR, implying a capture efficiency of 25% to 30%. In CMV-specific effector cells, over 99% of molecules were held by clones above 20 RNA copies, whereas under 1% of molecules were held by such clones in naive cells. Identical TCR molecules sharing a barcode could cause highly expanded clone sizes to be underestimated. When barcode sub-clustering was not used, chimeric consensus sequences inflated TCR diversity, with chimeras reaching as high as 47%. Naive libraries contained spiked-in Jurkat TCR RNA (approximately 10 copies' worth), which is not part of the donor repertoire. Spiked-in Jurkat TCR RNA equal to a single cell's worth was reported to be detectable even within 1,100,000 naive CD8 T cells.

Libraries of naive CD8 T cells were generated from roughly 20,000 to 1,000,000 sorted cells, with 10%, 30% or 50% of the purified RNA used. Naive CD8 T cells were FACS-sorted as CD8+CD4-CCR7+CD45RA+ on a BD FACSAria II into RLT Plus buffer. To test detection sensitivity, Jurkat RNA equivalent to more than eight TCR copies was spiked into samples of roughly 19,000-1,000,000 naive CD8 T cells. CD8 T cells were enriched using RosetteSep CD8+ T Cell Enrichment Cocktail and Ficoll-Paque, and the enriched cells then underwent ACK red cell lysis. The method behind the library was PCR. This sample was sequenced with an Illumina HiSeq 4000. Preparation of bulk TCR libraries followed a previously described approach, with the TCR primers listed in Table S5. The Qiagen AllPrep DNA/RNA kit was used to purify total RNA. Reads from multiple sequencing runs of the same library were pooled before analysis. In the original analysis: Only reads with exact TCR constant sequence were kept, trimmed to 150 nt, and grouped by their 12-nt molecular barcodes. Reads within each barcode group were sub-clustered using a 15% Levenshtein threshold, and quality-weighted consensus sequences were constructed for each RNA molecule. Non-functional sequences were filtered out, along with any lower-count sequence sitting one edit away from another sequence. Based on fitting two negative binomial distributions, any barcode sub-cluster with under 20% of the maximum read count was discarded. Using fastp trimming at Q25 and MiXCR clonotype assembly, TCRdb reanalyzed the public sequencing data and kept in-frame beta chains. Every distinct CDR3 protein forms one entry, paired with its most common genes and DNA. The V and J calls, along with clone size, are taken from TCRdb and not from the paper's own processing. Within this sample are approximately 59,000 distinct CDR3 sequences, with about 18% of them counted one time only. Roughly 1.6% of the sample is taken by the ten largest.

The cysteine opens and the phenylalanine closes a CDR3 of 16 amino acids. The entry retains the CDR3 DNA only, 48 bases that are in frame from base 1. The germline ends are 18 bases apart after V is trimmed by 4 bases and J by 4 bases. The specimen sequenced was naive CD8+ T cells from blood, with Jurkat cell RNA spiked in. This specimen's cell subset or site label, interpreted: FACS-sorted CD8+CD4-CCR7+CD45RA+ naive T cells. The sequence links TRBV12-3 or TRBV12-4 to TRBJ2-3, with the D call perhaps TRBD1 or TRBD2, as 6 bases match in each case. The receptor comes from a human donor in good health. Some libraries in this study had Jurkat cell RNA spiked in. The CDR3 protein sequence reads: CASSSRGPLRADTQYF. The DNA sequence is given as TGTGCCAGCAGTTCCCGGGGGCCCCTTCGGGCAGATACGCAGTATTTT.